This T cell receptor (beta chain) was documented in a study of CD8 T cells in Susac syndrome. TCR beta was sequenced from blood CD8+ and CD4+ T cells. In Susac syndrome patients, recently defined diagnostic criteria for definite or probable disease were met. Remarks on this clonotype: What it recognizes is unknown.

Study-wide points: The CD4+ T cell repertoires of Susac syndrome were found to show no clonal expansion.

V was shortened by 0 bases and J by 3 bases, with 12 bases between the two germline ends. The CDR3 is 16 amino acids. Germline V CDR1 and CDR2: LGHNA, YNFKEQ. Reverse transcription of 0.5 to 1 ug RNA was performed with random hexamers. Via MiXCR, TCRdb re-called the immunoSEQ multiplex PCR reads, giving one row per CDR3 protein. The table has 180,000 or so distinct CDR3 sequences, about 93% seen once. The receptor was isolated from a human donor with Susac syndrome. The rearrangement uses TRBV4-2 and TRBJ2-1; D not certain. Sequenced sample: CD4+ T cells from PBMCs. The CDR3 region is CASSQDDGRLYNEQFF. As DNA, the CDR3 is TGTGCCAGCAGCCAAGATGACGGGCGTCTCTACAATGAGCAGTTCTTC.